This T cell receptor (beta chain) comes out of a study of STAT5B mutations in CD4+ large granular lymphocyte leukemia. The repertoire was sequenced with immunoSEQ multiplex PCR; TCRdb's copy has only in-frame clones and lacks some. This sample has 25,000 to 30,000 clones, with roughly three quarters found just once. The CDR3 length is 12 residues. Germline-derived CDR1 and CDR2 are MGHDK and SYGVNS. V lost 8 bases to trimming and J lost 6 bases, with 13 bases between them. The chain carries TRBV25-1 and TRBJ1-2; D unresolved. The source is a human donor in good health. The sequenced material came from CD4+ T cells from blood buffy coats. DNA of the CDR3: TGTGCCAGCGGCGGATCTTATAATGGCTACACCTTC. Its protein product is CASGGSYNGYTF.